This T cell receptor beta chain appears in the sequencing data of a study of CD8+ T cells in alopecia areata. Whole-study context: Tofacitinib lasted 6 to 18 months, then 6 months off drug. Whole-study results and caveats: Significant decreases in scalp clonality and expanded CD8+ clones followed tofacitinib treatment.

V gave up 3 bases and J gave up 0 bases, with 6 bases separating them. The germline gives CDR1 SGHAT, CDR2 FQNNGV. The CDR3 has 14 residues. As for this clone: Its target is unknown.

Treatment specified: oral pan-JAK inhibitor, 5-10 mg twice daily. RNA, once extracted, was reverse transcribed into cDNA for use as the sequencing template. Clones were read by immunoSEQ multiplex PCR, and TCRdb kept only the in-frame ones, dropping some. The table has under 130,000 clones, 70% to 90% seen once; the top ten hold around 10%. The gene calls are TRBV11-2 and TRBJ1-5; D unclear. The sequence derives from a human donor with alopecia areata. Sequenced here: CD8+ T cells sorted from blood, sampled at approximately week 30, from a patient treated with tofacitinib. CDR3 in DNA: TGTGCCAGCAGCTTCGGGGTTAGCAATCAGCCCCAGCATTTT. Encoded protein: CASSFGVSNQPQHF.